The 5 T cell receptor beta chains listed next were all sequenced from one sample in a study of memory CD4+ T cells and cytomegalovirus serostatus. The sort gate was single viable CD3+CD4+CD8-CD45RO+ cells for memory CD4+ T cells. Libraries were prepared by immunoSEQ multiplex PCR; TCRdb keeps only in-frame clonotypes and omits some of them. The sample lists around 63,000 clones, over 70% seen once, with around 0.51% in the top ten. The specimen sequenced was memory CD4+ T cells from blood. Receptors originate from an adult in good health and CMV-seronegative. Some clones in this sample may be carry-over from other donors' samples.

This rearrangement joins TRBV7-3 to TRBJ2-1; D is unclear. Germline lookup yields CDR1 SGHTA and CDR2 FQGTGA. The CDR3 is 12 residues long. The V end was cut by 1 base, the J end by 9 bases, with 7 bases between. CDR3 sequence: CASSLMGSEQFF. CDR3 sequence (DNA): TGTGCCAGCAGCTTAATGGGTTCTGAGCAGTTCTTC.

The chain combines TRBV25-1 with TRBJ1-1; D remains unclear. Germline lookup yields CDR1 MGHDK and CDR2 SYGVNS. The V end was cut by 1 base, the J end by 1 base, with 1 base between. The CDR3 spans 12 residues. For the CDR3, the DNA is TGTGCCAGCAGTGAATGGAACACTGAAGCTTTCTTT. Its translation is CASSEWNTEAFF.

The CDR3 DNA follows: TGTGCCAGCAGCCCCGGGACAGGCAATTACGAGCAGTACTTC. This codes for CASSPGTGNYEQYF. The rearrangement joins TRBV7-6 to TRBJ2-7; 8 bases match TRBD1. Germline CDR1 reads SGHVS; CDR2 reads FNYEAQ. This CDR3 is 14 amino acids long. Unmatched junction bases numbered 7, after V lost 5 bases and J lost 4 bases.

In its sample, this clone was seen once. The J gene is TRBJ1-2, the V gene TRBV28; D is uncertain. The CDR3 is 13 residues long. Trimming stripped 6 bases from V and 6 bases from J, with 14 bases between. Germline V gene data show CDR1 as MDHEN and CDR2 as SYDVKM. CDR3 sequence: CASRPTRLDGYTF. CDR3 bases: TGTGCCAGCAGACCGACCCGGCTTGATGGCTACACCTTC.

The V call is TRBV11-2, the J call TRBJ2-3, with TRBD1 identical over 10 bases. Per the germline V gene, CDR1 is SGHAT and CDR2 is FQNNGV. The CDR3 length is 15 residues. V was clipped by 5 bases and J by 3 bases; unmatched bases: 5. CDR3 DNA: TGTGCCAGCAGCAGACGACAGGGGGCTACAGATACGCAGTATTTT. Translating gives CASSRRQGATDTQYF.